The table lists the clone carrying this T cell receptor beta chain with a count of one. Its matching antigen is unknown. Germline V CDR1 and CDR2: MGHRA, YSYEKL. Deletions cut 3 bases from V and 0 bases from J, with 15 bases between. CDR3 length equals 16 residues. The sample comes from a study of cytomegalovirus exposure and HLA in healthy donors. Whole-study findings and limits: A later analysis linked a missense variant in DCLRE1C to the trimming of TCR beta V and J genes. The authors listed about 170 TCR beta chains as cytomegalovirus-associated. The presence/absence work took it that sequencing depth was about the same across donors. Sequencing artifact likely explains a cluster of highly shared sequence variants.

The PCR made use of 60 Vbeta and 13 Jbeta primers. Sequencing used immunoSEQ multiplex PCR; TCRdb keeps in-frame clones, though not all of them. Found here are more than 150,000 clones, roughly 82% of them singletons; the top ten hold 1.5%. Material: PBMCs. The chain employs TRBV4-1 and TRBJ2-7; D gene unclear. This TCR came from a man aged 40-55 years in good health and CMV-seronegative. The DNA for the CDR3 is TGCGCCAGCAGCCACTGGCAGGTCGACCCCTCCTACGAGCAGTACTTC. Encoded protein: CASSHWQVDPSYEQYF.